This paragraph covers one T cell receptor beta chain sequence. The length of the CDR3 is 13 residues. V gave up 7 bases and J gave up 5 bases, with 14 bases separating them. The table came from immunoSEQ multiplex PCR; TCRdb's copy has only in-frame clones and leaves some out. Found here are 200,000 to 250,000 clones, 88% of them singletons; the top ten hold approximately 3.7%. This specimen comes from a study of blood T cell repertoires in COVID-19. This chain links TRBV12-3 or TRBV12-4 with TRBJ1-1; D unclear. This receptor was taken from a woman in her twenties or thirties who had been exposed to COVID-19. The sample was PBMCs or T cells enriched from blood (not recorded which). This CDR3 is CASNLVPGTEAFF. CDR3 nucleotide sequence: TGTGCCAGCAACTTAGTACCGGGGACTGAAGCTTTCTTT.